Listed here is a single TCR beta chain. The antigen is undetermined. Between the trimmed V and J ends, which lost 4 bases and 7 bases, there was a span of 21 bases. The CDR3 totals 16 residues. Germline V gene data show CDR1 as ENHRY and CDR2 as SYGVKD. The data were obtained in a study of shared clonotypes between healthy human individuals. Healthy HIV-negative adults with no recent acute infections or vaccinations were recruited as donors. Study-wide results and limits: Only blood underwent sampling, and tissue repertoires likely differ. In having few donors, the study represented limited genetic and exposure-history diversity. Depth was large, yet rarefaction showed that sorted-subset sequencing was incomplete.

Assay: immunoSEQ multiplex PCR; the TCRdb copy retains only in-frame clones and omits some. The data show more than 2,000,000 clones, 85% to 95% seen once. What was sequenced was naive CD4+ T cells from PBMCs. Documented subset: CD45RA+ positively selected. J is TRBJ2-3 and V is TRBV10-3; a possible D gene is TRBD1 (7 bases). This clonotype was sampled from a man aged 18 to 29 in good health. Some clones in this sample may be carry-over from other donors' samples. CDR3: CAISVQTRGAGNTQYF. DNA of the CDR3: TGTGCCATCAGTGTCCAGACCAGGGGGGCTGGGAATACGCAGTATTTT.